Following are 28 T cell receptor beta chains from one sample sequenced in a study of T-cell reconstitution after alpha-beta-depleted transplantation in children. The library targeted TCRbeta and was prepared with unique molecular identifiers. One entry per CDR3 protein, called by TCRdb with MiXCR from the PCR reads. The table has about 260,000 distinct CDR3 sequences, roughly 12% seen once; the top ten hold 20% to 30%. Material: peripheral blood, obtained 180 days after TCRalphabeta/CD19-depleted stem cell transplant. The receptors here all came from a male patient between 2 and 15 years old who had a stem cell transplant for chronic granulomatous disease, so the T cells may come from the graft donor.

A note on this clonotype: A read error may be the cause here, since a much bigger clone is one base away. V usage is TRBV11-2 and J usage is TRBJ1-1; D remains unclear. This CDR3 spans 16 amino acids. Germline V gene sequence: CDR1 SGHAT, CDR2 FQNNGV. CDR3 loop: CASSLGVLSANTAAFF. As DNA, the CDR3 is TGTGCCAGCAGCTTAGGTGTCTTATCAGCCAACACTGCAGCTTTCTTT. The full variable domain, completed using reference TRBV11-2 and TRBJ1-1, is EAGVAQSPRYKIIEKRQSVAFWCNPISGHATLYWYQQILGQGPKLLIQFQNNGVVDDSQLPKDRFSAERLKGVDSTLKIQPAKLEDSAVYLCASSLGVLSANTAAFFGQGTRLTVV.

This clonotype was seen at least ten times. The V and J genes are TRBV20-1 and TRBJ2-6, with 11 nucleotides matching TRBD1. There are 17 residues in the CDR3. Germline V gene sequence: CDR1 DFQATT, CDR2 SNEGSKA (reference sequence). V dropped 3 bases and J dropped 2; count of bases not matched to a gene: 6. CDR3 amino acids: CSASPPGQGAGANVLTF. For the CDR3, the DNA is TGCAGTGCTAGTCCTCCGGGACAGGGGGCTGGGGCCAACGTCCTGACTTTC.

This clonotype occurred many times. The rearrangement joins TRBV6-1 to TRBJ2-5; 7 nucleotides align to TRBD1. CDR1 is MNHNS and CDR2 is SASEGT in the germline V gene. V shed 6 bases and J 3 bases; nucleotides not matched to a gene: 10. This CDR3 is 15 amino acids long. CDR3 amino acids: CASRTTQGKEETQYF. As DNA, the CDR3 is TGTGCCAGCAGAACTACACAGGGGAAAGAAGAGACCCAGTACTTC.

At least ten counts were recorded for this clonotype. The gene calls are TRBV5-1 and TRBJ2-7, with 7 bases aligning to TRBD1. Germline V gives CDR1 SGHRS, CDR2 YFSETQ. V was pared by 0 bases and J by 0 bases, with 9 bases of the junction left unmatched. There are 17 residues in the CDR3. DNA for the CDR3: TGCGCCAGCAGCTTGGCCCCGGACAGGATGATCTCCTACGAGCAGTACTTC. This gives the protein CASSLAPDRMISYEQYF.

Only a few counts were recorded for this clonotype. The CDR3 spells CSVQWDRGPSYEQYF. In DNA, the CDR3 is TGCAGCGTCCAATGGGACAGGGGGCCCTCCTACGAGCAGTACTTC. The genes are TRBV29-1 and TRBJ2-7; 12 bases line up with TRBD1. The CDR3 runs 15 residues. With 6 bases clipped from V and 0 bases from J, the junction kept 6 bases outside the gene matches. Germline V gene lookup returns CDR1 SQVTM and CDR2 ANQGSEA.

There are many counts of this clonotype. The chain links TRBV7-2 to TRBJ2-2; possibly TRBD1 for D (5 bases). Per germline, CDR1 SGHTA and CDR2 FQGNSA. The CDR3 has 15 residues. Trimming shortened V by 3 bases and J by 1 base, and 9 bases separated the two germline ends. The CDR3, as DNA: TGTGCCAGCAGCTTTGGAAGGGGGAACACCGGGGAGCTGTTTTTT. Translation gives CASSFGRGNTGELFF.

This clonotype has at least ten counts. The chain employs TRBV4-1 and TRBJ2-7, with 9 bases matching TRBD1. This CDR3 region has 15 residues. Germline loops: CDR1 MGHRA, CDR2 YSYEKL. The V gene end was trimmed by 2 bases and the J gene end by 3 bases; junction bases not matched to a gene: 5. The CDR3 DNA reads TGCGCCAGCAGCCAAACCGGGACAGGGTACTACGAGCAGTACTTC. Its protein product is CASSQTGTGYYEQYF.

This clonotype was seen a few times. At one boundary the junction diverges from the germline segment, which might be a read error. The CDR3 loop reads CCARARGTQYSNQPQHF. The CDR3 coding sequence is TGCTGTGCTAGAGCTAGGGGGACACAGTATAGCAATCAGCCCCAGCATTTT. V is TRBV20-1 and J is TRBJ1-5, with D tentatively TRBD1 (6 bases). Looked up from germline, CDR1 is DFQATT and CDR2 is SNEGSKA (reference sequence). The CDR3 consists of 17 residues.

Ten or more counts support this clonotype. CDR3 nucleotide sequence: TGCGCCAGCAGCCAAAGGGGGGGAATCTATGGCTACACCTTC. This sequence encodes CASSQRGGIYGYTF. This rearrangement joins TRBV4-3 to TRBJ1-2, with D perhaps TRBD1 (6 bases). The CDR3 length is 14 residues. Germline V lookup: CDR1 LGHNA, CDR2 YSLEER. Trimming stripped 2 bases from V and 4 bases from J, with 11 bases between.

This clonotype was detected a few times. The chain combines TRBV6-1 with TRBJ2-3; 12 bases map to TRBD2. V lost 4 bases to trimming and J lost 1 base; unmatched junction nucleotides: 3. This CDR3 has 16 residues. Germline CDR1 is MNHNS and CDR2 is SASEGT. The CDR3 region is CASSARTSGGTDTQYF. The CDR3 nucleotides read TGTGCCAGCAGTGCCCGGACTAGCGGGGGCACAGATACGCAGTATTTT.

As regards this clonotype: A much bigger clone sits one base away, suggesting this may be a read error. The gene calls are TRBV20-1 and TRBJ1-1; TRBD1 aligns across 7 bases. The V gene's germline CDR1 is DFQATT and CDR2 SNEGSKA (reference sequence). The CDR3 covers 17 residues. J was trimmed by 1 base and V by 5 bases; bases with no gene match: 16. The CDR3 region has the DNA TGCAGTGCTTTTCCCCGGGACAGACGGGGATCGAACACTGAAGCTTTCTTT. This encodes CSAFPRDRRGSNTEAFF.

Many counts were recorded for this clonotype. The genes are TRBV20-1 and TRBJ2-2; D not certain. The CDR3 spans 15 residues. Trimming took off 0 bases at V and 4 bases at J, with 12 bases between the two ends. Germline V CDR1 and CDR2: DFQATT, SNEGSKA (reference sequence). The CDR3 protein is CSARDIFESTGELFF. In nucleotides, the CDR3 is TGCAGTGCTAGAGACATCTTCGAAAGCACCGGGGAGCTGTTTTTT.

Concerning this clonotype: This may arise from a read error, as a much more abundant clone is one base away. The rearrangement uses TRBV4-1 and TRBJ2-1; 8 bases line up with TRBD2. V lost 5 bases to trimming and J lost 7 bases; unmatched junction nucleotides: 13. Germline lookup yields CDR1 MGHRA and CDR2 YSYEKL. The CDR3 contains 16 residues. The DNA for the CDR3 is TGCGCCAGCAGCGCCCGGGGAGCGGGGGCCATGAATGAGCAGTTCTTC. Translation gives CASSARGAGAMNEQFF.

This clonotype was seen just once. This chain uses TRBV30 with TRBJ2-4, with 9 bases aligning to TRBD2. Germline V gives CDR1 GTSNPN, CDR2 SVGIG (reference sequence). The CDR3 is made up of 18 amino acids. Losses at the gene ends were 4 bases for V and 0 bases for J; bases not matched to a gene: 13. DNA for the CDR3: TGTGCCTGGACTCCACTAGCGGGCTCAAGCCTAGCCAAAAACATTCAGTACTTC. This translates into CAWTPLAGSSLAKNIQYF. The full variable domain, in which reference TRBV30 and TRBJ2-4 provide the parts outside the CDR3, is SQTIHQWPATLVQPVGSPLSLECTVEGTSNPNLYWYRQAAGRGLQLLFYSVGIGQISSEVPQNLSASRPQDRQFILSSKKLLLSDSGFYLCAWTPLAGSSLAKNIQYFGAGTRLSVL.

This clonotype was recorded at least ten times. J is TRBJ1-1 and V is TRBV12-3 or TRBV12-4, with no clear D. The CDR3 extends over 13 amino acids. V gave up 6 bases and J gave up 5 bases, with 13 bases separating them. CDR3 bases: TGTGCCAGCAGCCCCGGACGTACGACTGAAGCTTTCTTT. Protein: CASSPGRTTEAFF.

This clonotype has a count of ten or more. The chain joins TRBV29-1 to TRBJ2-1; 16 bases agree with TRBD2. The CDR3 runs 20 residues. The germline V gene encodes CDR1 SQVTM and CDR2 ANQGSEA. The V and J ends lost 0 bases and 4 bases, in that order; junction bases with no gene match: 12. CDR3 amino acids: CSVEDPGLAGGPLGYNEQFF. In DNA, the CDR3 is TGCAGCGTTGAAGATCCGGGACTAGCGGGAGGGCCTCTTGGTTACAATGAGCAGTTCTTC.

This clonotype was counted ten times or more. Here the CDR3 DNA reads TGCGCCAGCAGCTTGGATGGCAGGGGGAACACCGGGGAGCTGTTTTTT. Translating gives CASSLDGRGNTGELFF. The chain couples TRBV5-1 to TRBJ2-2; D perhaps matches TRBD1 (6 bases). Germline V gene sequence: CDR1 SGHRS, CDR2 YFSETQ. The CDR3 extends over 16 amino acids. V gave up 0 bases and J gave up 1 base, with 10 bases separating them. The full variable domain, its missing parts supplied by reference TRBV5-1 and TRBJ2-2, is KAGVTQTPRYLIKTRGQQVTLSCSPISGHRSVSWYQQTPGQGLQFLFEYFSETQRNKGNFPGRFSGRQFSNSRSEMNVSTLELGDSALYLCASSLDGRGNTGELFFGEGSRLTVL.

This clonotype showed up just a few times. J is TRBJ2-1 and V is TRBV20-1, with 10 bases matching TRBD2. V lost 0 bases to trimming and J lost 8 bases; unmatched junction nucleotides: 10. Germline loops: CDR1 DFQATT, CDR2 SNEGSKA (reference sequence). The CDR3 runs 16 residues. This CDR3 is CSARDWASGRVDEQFF. CDR3 DNA: TGCAGTGCTAGAGATTGGGCTAGCGGGAGAGTCGATGAGCAGTTCTTC.

This clonotype was recorded at least ten times. The rearrangement uses TRBV10-1 and TRBJ2-3; no clear D gene. The CDR3 extends over 13 amino acids. The V end lost 2 bases, the J end lost 2 bases, and 5 bases lay between the germline ends. Germline CDR1 and CDR2: WNHNN and SYGVQD (reference sequence). CDR3 DNA sequence: TGCGCCAGCAGTGAGGACAACACAGATACGCAGTATTTT. It encodes CASSEDNTDTQYF.

To note about this clonotype: Possible read error: a much larger clone is one base away. The V call is TRBV9, the J call TRBJ2-2, with D uncertain. This CDR3 has 12 residues. Looked up from germline, CDR1 is SGDLS and CDR2 is YYNGEE. CDR3 protein: CACSSRNRELFF. The CDR3 bases are TGTGCCTGCAGCTCTCGGAACCGGGAGCTGTTTTTT. Based on the CDR3 plus reference TRBV9 and TRBJ2-2, the full variable domain is DSGVTQTPKHLITATGQRVTLRCSPRSGDLSVYWYQQSLDQGLQFLIQYYNGEERAKGNILERFSAQQFPDLHSELNLSSLELGDSALYFCACSSRNRELFFGEGSRLTVL.

This clonotype was recorded many times. This rearrangement joins TRBV7-2 to TRBJ2-3; 8 bases line up with TRBD2. Germline V gives CDR1 SGHTA, CDR2 FQGNSA. CDR3 size: 14 residues. J was trimmed by 4 bases and V by 3 bases; bases with no gene match: 3. CDR3 loop: CASSFTRGADTQYF. CDR3 in DNA: TGTGCCAGCAGCTTTACGCGGGGGGCAGATACGCAGTATTTT.

This clonotype was seen repeatedly, ten times or more. This chain connects TRBV5-1 to TRBJ2-7; perhaps TRBD1 as D (5 bases). CDR1 SGHRS and CDR2 YFSETQ come from the germline V gene. Trimming pared 1 base from V and 6 bases from J, leaving 8 bases between. This CDR3 is built from 12 residues. CDR3: CASSLKGPEQYF. DNA of the CDR3: TGCGCCAGCAGCTTGAAGGGGCCCGAGCAGTACTTC.

This clonotype occurred many times. This chain joins TRBV20-1 and TRBJ2-1, with TRBD2 identical over 12 bases. The CDR3 contains 13 residues. Germline lookup yields CDR1 DFQATT and CDR2 SNEGSKA (reference sequence). The J segment lost 8 bases and the V segment lost 6 bases, leaving 5 bases of the junction unmatched. The CDR3 loop reads CSARTSGIYEQFF. The CDR3, as DNA: TGCAGTGCGAGGACTAGCGGGATCTATGAGCAGTTCTTC.

This clonotype was counted a few times. One end of the junction fails to match germline, which may point to a read error. V usage is TRBV20-1 and J usage is TRBJ2-7; 8 nucleotides align to TRBD2. The CDR3 is 12 amino acids. CDR1 DFQATT and CDR2 SNEGSKA come from the germline V gene (reference sequence). CDR3 DNA: TGCAGTGCTAGCACTAGCGGCTACGAGCGGTACTTC. Amino acids: CSASTSGYERYF.

The chain recombines TRBV28 with TRBJ2-3; 8 positions agree with TRBD2. The CDR3 has 16 amino acids. Germline trimming cut 6 bases from V and 3 bases from J; bases unmatched to any gene: 11. Germline V gene lookup returns CDR1 MDHEN and CDR2 SYDVKM. Here the CDR3 reads CASSRGGGGLTDTQYF. Written as DNA, the CDR3 is TGTGCCAGCAGCCGGGGGGGTGGAGGGCTTACAGATACGCAGTATTTT.

This clonotype was counted at least ten times. This sequence joins TRBV12-3 or TRBV12-4 and TRBJ1-5; weak D call: TRBD1 (5 bases). This CDR3 contains 14 residues. Deletions cut 5 bases from V and 7 bases from J, with 15 bases between. DNA for the CDR3: TGTGCCAGCAGTCCCCCGGGGCGGGGACAGCCCCAGCATTTT. It yields the protein CASSPPGRGQPQHF.

This chain connects TRBV4-3 to TRBJ2-1; TRBD2 is a possible D gene (6 bases). The CDR3 covers 13 residues. V was cut by 2 bases and J by 7 bases, with 9 bases left in between. Germline CDR1 is LGHNA and CDR2 is YSLEER. The CDR3 loop is CASSQSGGNEQFF. DNA of the CDR3: TGCGCCAGCAGCCAAAGTGGGGGGAATGAGCAGTTCTTC.

This clonotype was observed a few times. The chain has TRBV18 and TRBJ2-1; 14 nucleotides agree with TRBD2. The germline V gene has CDR1 KGHSH and CDR2 LQKENI. CDR3 length equals 19 residues. The ends lost 3 bases at V and 0 bases at J; junction bases unmatched: 7. Here the CDR3 reads CASSPLGLAGGSSYNEQFF. The DNA for the CDR3 is TGTGCCAGCTCACCTCTTGGACTAGCGGGAGGAAGCTCCTACAATGAGCAGTTCTTC.